This TCR beta chain was sequenced during a study of blood T cell repertoires in COVID-19. Overall study context: There were acute and convalescent COVID-19 samples, and they came from the United States, Italy and Spain. Nucleic acid was either cDNA or gDNA, and it came from T cells, B-cell-depleted T cells, or PBMCs.

The authors' processing: It was from reference gene primer amplification that nucleated cell counts were estimated. Some clones are missing from TCRdb's copy, which holds only in-frame ones; the method was immunoSEQ multiplex PCR. V and J calls and clone size are as listed in that table; D and trimming were resolved from the DNA. The sample contains 270,000 or so clones, roughly 80% of which appear only once. Patients from Seattle were sampled longitudinally, starting during active infection. This clone turned up a few times. The CDR3 length is 15 residues. CDR1 MNHEY and CDR2 SVGEGT come from the germline V gene. With V trimmed by 5 bases and J by 2 bases, 5 bases remained unmatched.

The TCR was taken from a human donor with COVID-19, enrolled during active disease. The donor label of this sample is uncertain. Source material: peripheral blood. The rearrangement joins TRBV6-2 or TRBV6-3 to TRBJ1-5; 8 nucleotides align to TRBD1. The CDR3 sequence is CASSPQGAGNQPQHF. The CDR3 bases are TGTGCCAGCAGTCCCCAGGGGGCGGGCAATCAGCCCCAGCATTTT.